This is a list of T cell receptor beta chains from one sample in a study of cytomegalovirus exposure and HLA in healthy donors. The assay was immunoSEQ multiplex PCR, and TCRdb's table has in-frame clones only and misses some. Found here are 110,000 or so clones, almost 90% of them singletons; the top ten hold 2% to 2.5%. What was sequenced was PBMCs. The source of these receptors is a woman aged 18-30 years in good health and CMV-seronegative. CDR3s include the opening cysteine and the closing phenylalanine or tryptophan. A D gene is named only where the DNA matches it firmly. Only some rows state a clone size, as once, few, many or a class for expanded clones.

>TRBJ1-1|TRBV9|once|NA
TGTGCCAGCAGCCTACAGACAGGTAACACTGAAGCTTTCTTT
CASSLQTGNTEAFF
>TRBJ1-2|TRBV7-9|NA|NA
TGTGCCAGCAGCTTAGAGTACTCCGGCTACACCTTC
CASSLEYSGYTF
>TRBJ2-4|TRBV28|once|NA
TGTGCCAGCAGTTCATCGGACATCCAATGGGACATTCAGTACTTC
CASSSSDIQWDIQYF
>TRBJ2-3|TRBV13|NA|NA
TGTGCCAGCAGCTCCGGGAGATTCACAGATACGCAGTATTTT
CASSSGRFTDTQYF
>TRBJ2-7|TRBV19|NA|NA
TGTGCCAGTAGTAGGGCGTGGGGGGGCGTTTCCTACGAGCAGTACTTC
CASSRAWGGVSYEQYF
>TRBJ1-5|TRBV7-2|NA|NA
TGTGCCAGCAGCTTAGGGGGGGGCTGGGGTCAGCCCCAGCATTTT
CASSLGGGWGQPQHF
>TRBJ2-7|TRBV9|NA|TRBD2
TGTGCCAGCAGCGCGACAGGGACTAGCGGGGTAGGCGAGCAGTACTTC
CASSATGTSGVGEQYF
>TRBJ1-3|TRBV7-9|NA|TRBD1
TGTGCCAGCAGTGGGACAGGGAAAAGATCTGGAAACACCATATATTTT
CASSGTGKRSGNTIYF
>TRBJ2-7|TRBV14|NA|NA
TGTGCCAGCAGCTCCCGCGCCCACGAGCAGTACTTC
CASSSRAHEQYF
>TRBJ2-3|TRBV7-9|NA|NA
TGTGCCAGCAGCTCCCACGGTACTACTAGCACAGATACGCAGTATTTT
CASSSHGTTSTDTQYF
>TRBJ2-5|TRBV5-1|NA|NA
TGCGCCAGCAGCTTGGTATCGCAGAACAGGGTACCTACGGTTAGGAACCAAGAGACCCAGTACTTC
CASSLVSQNRVPTVRNQETQYF
>TRBJ1-1|TRBV18|NA|NA
TGTGCCAGCTCCCTCACAGTGGGGCTGCGAGGCACTGAAGCTTTCTTT
CASSLTVGLRGTEAFF
>TRBJ2-6|TRBV7-6|NA|TRBD1
TGTGCCAGCAGCTTAGTGCTGAGACAGGGGGTCAGATCTGGGGCCAACGTCCTGACTTTC
CASSLVLRQGVRSGANVLTF
>TRBJ2-3|TRBV4-1|NA|NA
TGCGCCAGCAGCCAGGGCCGCGGGGGCGACACAGATACGCAGTATTTT
CASSQGRGGDTDTQYF
>TRBJ2-7|TRBV27|NA|TRBD2
TGTGCCACAGGACTAGCGGCTCACTCCTACGAGCAGTACTTC
CATGLAAHSYEQYF
>TRBJ1-5|TRBV6-4|NA|NA
TGTGCCAGCAGTGGAGGGCTAGGACAGCCCCAGCATTTT
CASSGGLGQPQHF
>TRBJ1-2|TRBV7-2|NA|TRBD1
TGTGCCAGCAGCTCCTATACAGGGGAAAGGGGCTACACCTTC
CASSSYTGERGYTF
>TRBJ1-2|TRBV7-2|NA|NA
TGTGCCAGCAGCTTCCCCACAGGGAAGGGATTCAACTATGGCTACACCTTC
CASSFPTGKGFNYGYTF
>TRBJ2-3|TRBV7-2|NA|TRBD1
TGTGCCAGCAGCTTGTATCCGGACAGGGGTACAGATACGCAGTATTTT
CASSLYPDRGTDTQYF
>TRBJ2-1|TRBV4-3|NA|TRBD2
TGCGCCAGCAGCCGCGGGACTAGTGCCTACAATGAGCAGTTCTTC
CASSRGTSAYNEQFF